What follows describes a single T cell receptor (beta chain). The antigen this receptor binds is unknown. No base qualities exist here, and no much larger clone lies one base off it. Genomic DNA was isolated from the sorted cells so that the TCRbeta CDR3 region could be sequenced. TCRbeta CDR3 regions were sequenced using the immunoSEQ Assay. Entries here come from immuneACCESS through TCRdb and include only in-frame sequences with V and J called. Some clones fail to appear in such tables; in the studies checked, an unresolved V gene covers under half of the shortfall, and the cause of the remainder is unknown. Within this sample are about 45,000 clones, with roughly nine tenths of them counted one time only. 10% to 15% of the sample comes from the top ten. The germline V gene (reference sequence) specifies PRHDT as CDR1 and FYEKMQ as CDR2. CDR3 length: 14 amino acids, cysteine to phenylalanine. Only the CDR3 region is kept as DNA, spanning 42 bases read in frame from base 1. V is clipped by 4 bases and J by 3 bases, and the sequence between their germline boundaries is 11 bases long.

Patients with a history of autoimmune disease or receiving systemic immunosuppression were excluded from the trial. Peripheral blood for TCR sequencing was drawn from every dose cohort at baseline, at cycle 4 day 1 and at cycle 7 day 1. The samples were taken from a phase I, first-in-human, multicenter, open-label dose-escalation trial of ivuxolimab. Adults with locally advanced or metastatic melanoma, renal cell carcinoma, hepatocellular carcinoma or head and neck squamous cell carcinoma were enrolled in the trial. Before TCR sequencing, CD4+ T cells and CD8+ T cells from peripheral blood were sorted into separate populations. The data derive from a study of OX40 agonist ivuxolimab in advanced cancers. Concerning the study at large: Ivuxolimab was a fully human IgG2 agonistic monoclonal antibody targeting the costimulatory receptor OX40 (CD134). The paper describes the monotherapy dose-escalation part (N of about 52 patients) of the phase I trial of ivuxolimab. Of the approximately 54 dose-escalation patients, hepatocellular carcinoma was present in around 20, melanoma in roughly 15, renal cell carcinoma in 9 and head and neck cancer in 9. The point of sequencing TCRbeta in the periphery was to test whether ivuxolimab changed TCR sequence diversity and drove clonal T-cell expansion. Intravenous ivuxolimab was administered to patients every 2 weeks at six dose levels: 0.01, 0.1, 0.3, 1.5, 3 and 10 mg/kg. A male proportion of around 80% and a mean age of approximately 60 years, ranging from roughly 23 to 79, were recorded for the dose-escalation cohort. Patients were allowed to have had prior anti-PD-1, anti-PD-L1 or anti-CTLA-4 therapy, and 30% to 50% of the dose-escalation patients had previously received checkpoint inhibitors. Partial responses were achieved by three dose-escalation patients, of whom one had hepatocellular carcinoma and two had cutaneous melanoma.

Paper-wide results and their limitations: In the 0.1-3.0 mg/kg groups, partial responders were among the patients with the lowest normalized peripheral clonal expansion, particularly in CD8+ T cells. At doses of 0.1 to 3.0 mg/kg, clonal expansion of both CD4+ and CD8+ blood T cells was observed from baseline to week 6. The antigen specificity of the peripheral T cells that underwent clonal expansion was not determined. After ivuxolimab, expanded clones were on average more numerous among CD8+ T cells than among CD4+ T cells. Low levels of normalized T-cell clonal expansion were also shown by some nonresponding patients.

This clonotype originated in an adult with an advanced solid tumor such as melanoma, head and neck, liver or kidney cancer. The material sequenced was CD4+ or CD8+ T cells sorted from blood, taken in a trial of the OX40 agonist ivuxolimab. The rearrangement joined TRBV13 to TRBJ2-3; the D gene is perhaps TRBD2, from 6 matching bases. The CDR3 has the sequence CASSSGDGTDTQYF. The DNA sequence reads TGTGCCAGCAGCTCGGGGGATGGGACAGATACGCAGTATTTT. When the CDR3 is completed using the reference TRBV13 and TRBJ2-3 genes on either side, the full variable domain is AAGVIQSPRHLIKEKRETATLKCYPIPRHDTVYWYQQGPGQDPQFLISFYEKMQSDKGSIPDRFSAQQFSDYHSELNMSSLELGDSALYFCASSSGDGTDTQYFGPGTRLTVL.